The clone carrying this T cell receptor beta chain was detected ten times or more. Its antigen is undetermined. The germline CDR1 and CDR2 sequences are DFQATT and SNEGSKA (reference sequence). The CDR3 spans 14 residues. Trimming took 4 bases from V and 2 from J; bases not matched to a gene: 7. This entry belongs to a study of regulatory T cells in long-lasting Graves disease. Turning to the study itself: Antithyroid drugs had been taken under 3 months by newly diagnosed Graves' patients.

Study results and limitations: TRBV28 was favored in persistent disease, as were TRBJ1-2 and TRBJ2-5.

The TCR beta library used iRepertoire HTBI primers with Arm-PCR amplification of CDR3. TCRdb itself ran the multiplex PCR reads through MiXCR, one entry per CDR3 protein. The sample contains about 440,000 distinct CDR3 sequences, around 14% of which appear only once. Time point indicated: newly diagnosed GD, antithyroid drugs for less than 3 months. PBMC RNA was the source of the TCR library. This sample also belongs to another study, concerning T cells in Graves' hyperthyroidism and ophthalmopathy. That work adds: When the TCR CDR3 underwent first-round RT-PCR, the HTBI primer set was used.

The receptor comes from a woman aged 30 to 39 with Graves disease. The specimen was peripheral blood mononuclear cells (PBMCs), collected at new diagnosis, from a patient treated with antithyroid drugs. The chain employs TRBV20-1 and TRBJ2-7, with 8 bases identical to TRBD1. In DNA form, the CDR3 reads TGCAGTGCTACGGGTGGACAGGGACCCTACGAGCAGTACTTC. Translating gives CSATGGQGPYEQYF.